This T cell receptor beta chain was captured by sequencing in a study of CD8 T cells in ankylosing spondylitis. Whole-study results and caveats: It was reported that disease-linked clones were significantly enriched in matched ankylosing spondylitis synovial fluid. A TCR beta motif made of fewer than ten highly homologous variants seemed typical of ankylosing spondylitis blood. Disease-linked clones were CD8+ and relatively rare in peripheral blood.

A word on this clonotype: As yet, its antigen is unknown.

TCRdb redid the calling of the 5' RACE reads with MiXCR, one entry per CDR3 protein. The sample records more than 600,000 distinct CDR3 sequences, around a fifth being singletons. Germline CDR1 is SGHRS and CDR2 is YFSETQ. The length of the CDR3 is 14 residues. With 3 bases removed from V and 5 bases from J, the gap between germline ends came to 12 bases. The TCR sequence derives from a male donor with ankylosing spondylitis. This chain links TRBV5-1 with TRBJ2-1; D may be TRBD1 (5 bases). Sequencing was performed on blood, either unsorted or a sorted T cell fraction (not recorded which). CDR3 nucleotides: TGCGCCAGCAGCTGGGGCTCGTACAACAATGAGCAGTTCTTC. It specifies CASSWGSYNNEQFF.